Following are 26 T cell receptor beta chains from one sample sequenced in a study of cytomegalovirus exposure and HLA in healthy donors. Both 60 Vbeta primers and 13 Jbeta primers went into the PCR. Produced via immunoSEQ multiplex PCR; TCRdb's table is partial and in-frame only. The sample contains under 200,000 clones, 70% to 80% of which appear only once. Source material: PBMCs. These receptors all stem from a woman under 40 in good health and CMV-seropositive.

The chain is built from TRBV7-6 and TRBJ1-6; 9 bases match TRBD1. Germline V gives CDR1 SGHVS, CDR2 FNYEAQ. Trimming cost V 5 bases and J 8 bases; bases outside gene matches: 4. The CDR3 is 14 amino acids. CDR3 residues: CASSPRTGDSPLHF. CDR3 in DNA: TGTGCCAGCAGCCCCAGGACAGGGGATTCACCCCTCCACTTT. Full variable domain (remainder filled in from reference TRBV7-6 and TRBJ1-6): GAGVSQSPRYKVTKRGQDVALRCDPISGHVSLYWYRQALGQGPEFLTYFNYEAQQDKSGLPNDRFSAERPEGSISTLTIQRTEQRDSAMYRCASSPRTGDSPLHFGNGTRLTVT.

The V gene is TRBV7-9, the J gene TRBJ1-2; TRBD1 agrees at 8 bases. In germline, CDR1 is SEHNR, CDR2 FQNEAQ (reference sequence). The CDR3 length is 17 residues. Trimming at V came to 4 bases and at J to 1 base, leaving 11 bases not matched to a gene. The CDR3 nucleotides are TGTGCCAGCAGCTCCCCGGACAGGGTAGGATTTAACTATGGCTACACCTTC. Amino acid sequence: CASSSPDRVGFNYGYTF. The full variable domain, in which reference TRBV7-9 and TRBJ1-2 provide the parts outside the CDR3, is DTGVSQNPRHKITKRGQNVTFRCDPISEHNRLYWYRQTLGQGPEFLTYFQNEAQLEKSRLLSDRFSAERPKGSFSTLEIQRTEQGDSAMYLCASSSPDRVGFNYGYTFGSGTRLTVV.

The J gene is TRBJ2-2, the V gene TRBV6-6; tentatively, D is TRBD1 (5 bases). Per the germline V gene, CDR1 is MNHNY and CDR2 is SVGAGI (reference sequence). The germline V and J ends were trimmed by 8 bases and 7 bases, with 17 bases remaining between them. This CDR3 spans 14 amino acids. The CDR3 bases are TGTGCCAGCGGAAGAACAGGTCCTAACGGGGAGCTGTTTTTT. Translated, it gives CASGRTGPNGELFF.

DNA for the CDR3: TGTGCCAGTAGATCCGACAGGGATATTAAAAATGAAAAACTGTTTTTT. Translated, it gives CASRSDRDIKNEKLFF. The chain is built from TRBV19 and TRBJ1-4, with 7 nucleotides matching TRBD1. J gave up 5 bases and V 6 bases, and 12 bases lay outside the gene matches. The length of the CDR3 is 16 residues. Germline lookup yields CDR1 LNHDA and CDR2 SQIVND (reference sequence).

Here the CDR3 DNA reads TGTGCCAGCAGTCTCTCCTGGGGAGATGGGAACACTGAAGCTTTCTTT. The encoded protein is CASSLSWGDGNTEAFF. V and J are TRBV25-1 and TRBJ1-1; no definite D call. Trimming took off 5 bases at V and 1 base at J, with 17 bases between the two ends. There are 16 residues in the CDR3. Germline CDR1 MGHDK, CDR2 SYGVNS.

The chain employs TRBV7-9 and TRBJ2-3; the match to TRBD1 covers 7 bases. CDR3 length: 16 amino acids. V trimming: 5 bases; J trimming: 0 bases; junction bases outside the gene matches: 8. CDR1 and CDR2 from the germline V gene are SEHNR and FQNEAQ (reference sequence). The CDR3 loop is CASSPTDRVSTDTQYF. DNA for the CDR3: TGTGCCAGCAGCCCTACCGACAGGGTAAGCACAGATACGCAGTATTTT.

This chain connects TRBV27 to TRBJ1-3, with D unclear. Germline V lookup: CDR1 MNHEY, CDR2 SMNVEV (reference sequence). V was clipped by 2 bases and J by 0 bases, with 8 bases between them. The CDR3 has 15 amino acids. Written as DNA, the CDR3 is TGTGCCAGCAGTTTAACTTCGAGCTCTGGAAACACCATATATTTT. Residues: CASSLTSSSGNTIYF.

A single count supports this clone. The rearrangement uses TRBV25-1 and TRBJ2-3; D gene ambiguous. The germline V and J ends were trimmed by 2 bases and 3 bases, with 6 bases remaining between them. The CDR3 length is 13 residues. Germline V gives CDR1 MGHDK, CDR2 SYGVNS. The CDR3 loop reads CASSEAATDTQYF. As DNA, the CDR3 is TGTGCCAGCAGTGAAGCGGCTACAGATACGCAGTATTTT.

This chain joins TRBV4-3 and TRBJ2-5; 8 positions match TRBD1. Germline V gene data show CDR1 as LGHNA and CDR2 as YSLEER. The ends lost 1 base at V and 4 bases at J; junction bases unmatched: 8. This CDR3 region has 16 residues. CDR3 protein: CASSQGPSTGVETQYF. As DNA, the CDR3 is TGCGCCAGCAGCCAAGGACCGTCGACAGGGGTAGAGACCCAGTACTTC.

The chain combines TRBV30 with TRBJ2-7; TRBD1 aligns across 9 bases. V shed 3 bases, J shed 6 bases, and the junction held 12 bases outside the gene matches. In germline, CDR1 is GTSNPN, CDR2 SVGIG (reference sequence). This CDR3 region has 15 residues. The CDR3 coding sequence is TGTGCCTGGAGCGTCTGGGGACAGGGAAGTCTCGAGCAGTACTTC. Its translation: CAWSVWGQGSLEQYF.

About this clone itself: Other nucleotide sequences from this sample produce the same CDR3. The rearrangement links TRBV5-1 to TRBJ2-1, with D unclear. The germline gives CDR1 SGHRS, CDR2 YFSETQ. V lost 0 bases, J lost 1 base, and 8 bases lay in between. The CDR3 is 15 residues long. CDR3 nucleotide sequence: TGCGCCAGCAGCTTGGAGGCAGGATCCTACAATGAGCAGTTCTTC. This gives the protein CASSLEAGSYNEQFF.

The chain uses TRBV27 and TRBJ2-2; 8 bases agree with TRBD1. From germline, CDR1 is MNHEY and CDR2 SMNVEV (reference sequence). The CDR3 is 14 amino acids. Trimming cost V 6 bases and J 9 bases; bases outside gene matches: 9. This CDR3 reads CASSVQGAHRELFF. In DNA, the CDR3 is TGTGCCAGCAGCGTTCAGGGGGCCCACCGGGAGCTGTTTTTT.

There are a few counts of this clone. The gene calls are TRBV9 and TRBJ2-1, with TRBD2 matching over 11 bases. The trim removed 0 bases at V and 2 bases at J, leaving 4 bases unmatched. The CDR3 runs 17 residues. The V gene's germline CDR1 is SGDLS and CDR2 YYNGEE. The CDR3 nucleotides read TGTGCCAGCAGCGTAGTTGGGACTAGCGGCGCCTACAATGAGCAGTTCTTC. It is translated as CASSVVGTSGAYNEQFF.

This chain connects TRBV6-5 to TRBJ2-5; 8 nucleotides match TRBD2. This CDR3 has 15 amino acids. The germline V gene has CDR1 MNHEY and CDR2 SVGAGI. Trimming at V came to 8 bases and at J to 2 bases, leaving 10 bases not matched to a gene. CDR3 protein: CASAPTGGSQETQYF. CDR3 nucleotide sequence: TGTGCCAGCGCCCCCACGGGGGGGTCGCAAGAGACCCAGTACTTC.

There are a few counts of this clone. The chain uses TRBV5-4 and TRBJ2-2; TRBD1 aligns across 8 bases. Unmatched junction bases numbered 1, after V lost 3 bases and J lost 3 bases. There are 14 residues in the CDR3. Germline CDR1 reads SGHNT; CDR2 reads YYREEE (reference sequence). CDR3 protein: CASSSGQDTGELFF. CDR3 bases: TGTGCCAGCAGCTCGGGACAGGACACCGGGGAGCTGTTTTTT.

The V gene is TRBV6-1, the J gene TRBJ2-7, with a possible D match to TRBD1 (5 bases). V lost 3 bases and J 3 bases, leaving 12 bases between the germline ends. The CDR3 contains 14 residues. CDR1 is MNHNS, CDR2 SASEGT, per germline. The CDR3 coding sequence is TGTGCCAGCAGTGATCTCTCAGGGTACTACGAGCAGTACTTC. Translated: CASSDLSGYYEQYF.

This clone was recorded only once. The genes are TRBV14 and TRBJ1-1; TRBD1 is a possible D gene (6 bases). The length of the CDR3 is 14 residues. Germline CDR1 and CDR2: SGHDN and FVKESK. Trimming removed 1 base at V and 8 bases at J, with 14 bases between. The DNA of the CDR3 is TGTGCCAGCAGCCAAGTGCCCAGGGGCCCCGAAGCTTTCTTT. Its protein is CASSQVPRGPEAFF.

The V gene is TRBV10-3, the J gene TRBJ2-3, with 10 bases aligning to TRBD2. The CDR3 covers 16 residues. Germline V CDR1 and CDR2: ENHRY, SYGVKD. The V gene end was trimmed by 2 bases and the J gene end by 4 bases; junction bases not matched to a gene: 6. The CDR3 nucleotides are TGTGCCATCAGTGAGGCTCTAGCGGGAGATTCAGATACGCAGTATTTT. Its translation: CAISEALAGDSDTQYF.

The V call is TRBV5-4, the J call TRBJ2-5; D not resolved. Germline V CDR1 and CDR2: SGHNT, YYREEE (reference sequence). Trimming left V 2 bases short and J 5 bases short, with 7 bases between. There are 12 residues in the CDR3. This CDR3 is CASSFQVETQYF. The CDR3 coding sequence is TGTGCCAGCAGCTTCCAGGTCGAGACCCAGTACTTC.

For the CDR3, the DNA is TGCGCCAGCAGCCAAGATTCAGTAATAGATACGCAGTATTTT. Residues: CASSQDSVIDTQYF. The gene calls are TRBV4-1 and TRBJ2-3; no definite D call. Germline CDR1 MGHRA, CDR2 YSYEKL. This CDR3 spans 14 amino acids. With 0 bases removed from V and 5 bases from J, the gap between germline ends came to 9 bases.

This chain uses TRBV28 with TRBJ1-3, with D tentatively TRBD1 (6 bases). V lost 7 bases and J 4 bases, leaving 20 bases between the germline ends. The CDR3 consists of 16 residues. Germline assignment: CDR1 MDHEN and CDR2 SYDVKM. The CDR3 coding sequence is TGTGCCAGCACAACGTGGGGGCAAGTGGGGGGAAACACCATATATTTT. Protein sequence: CASTTWGQVGGNTIYF.

This clone was found a few times. This sequence joins TRBV6-1 and TRBJ1-2, with 9 bases matching TRBD1. CDR3 length equals 15 residues. V dropped 11 bases and J dropped 3; count of bases not matched to a gene: 13. CDR1 and CDR2 (germline): MNHNS, SASEGT. The DNA for the CDR3 is TGTGCCGCAACAGGGGGCTCTGCCCCTCACTATGGCTACACCTTC. Its translation: CAATGGSAPHYGYTF.

V usage is TRBV19 and J usage is TRBJ2-5, with 8 bases fitting TRBD1. With V trimmed by 5 bases and J by 4 bases, 12 bases remained unmatched. CDR3 length: 16 residues. CDR1 and CDR2 from the germline V gene are LNHDA and SQIVND (reference sequence). This chain's CDR3 is CASSARTGSGRETQYF. The CDR3 DNA sequence: TGTGCCAGTAGTGCCCGGACAGGGTCAGGGAGAGAGACCCAGTACTTC.

The J gene is TRBJ1-5, the V gene TRBV7-2; D unresolved. V dropped 1 base and J dropped 4 bases, with 11 bases sitting between them. CDR1 and CDR2 from the germline V gene are SGHTA and FQGNSA. The CDR3 runs 15 residues. The CDR3 nucleotides read TGTGCCAGCAGCTTAGGGGTGGCGGTTAATCAGCCCCAGCATTTT. It codes for CASSLGVAVNQPQHF. The full variable domain, rest sourced from reference TRBV7-2 and TRBJ1-5, is GAGVSQSPSNKVTEKGKDVELRCDPISGHTALYWYRQSLGQGLEFLIYFQGNSAPDKSGLPSDRFSAERTGGSVSTLTIQRTQQEDSAVYLCASSLGVAVNQPQHFGDGTRLSIL.

This clone was counted once. The rearrangement joins TRBV28 to TRBJ1-4; D may be TRBD1 (6 bases). Germline V gene data show CDR1 as MDHEN and CDR2 as SYDVKM. Trimming pared 4 bases from V and 7 bases from J, leaving 19 bases between. This CDR3 comprises 16 residues. The CDR3: CASSSIHGGGGEKLFF. The CDR3 nucleotides are TGTGCCAGCAGTTCCATTCATGGGGGCGGGGGTGAAAAACTGTTTTTT. The whole variable domain, remainder taken from reference TRBV28 and TRBJ1-4, is DVKVTQSSRYLVKRTGEKVFLECVQDMDHENMFWYRQDPGLGLRLIYFSYDVKMKEKGDIPEGYSVSREKKERFSLILESASTNQTSMYLCASSSIHGGGGEKLFFGSGTQLSVL.

This chain joins TRBV5-5 and TRBJ2-7; 11 bases match TRBD2. V gave up 1 base and J gave up 6 bases; unmatched junction bases: 3. The germline V gene encodes CDR1 SGHKS and CDR2 YYEKEE (reference sequence). CDR3 length equals 14 residues. The CDR3 loop reads CASSLILAGAEQYF. The CDR3 nucleotides read TGTGCCAGCAGCTTGATACTAGCGGGAGCCGAGCAGTACTTC. Based on the CDR3 plus reference TRBV5-5 and TRBJ2-7, the full variable domain is DAGVTQSPTHLIKTRGQQVTLRCSPISGHKSVSWYQQVLGQGPQFIFQYYEKEERGRGNFPDRFSARQFPNYSSELNVNALLLGDSALYLCASSLILAGAEQYFGPGTRLTVT.